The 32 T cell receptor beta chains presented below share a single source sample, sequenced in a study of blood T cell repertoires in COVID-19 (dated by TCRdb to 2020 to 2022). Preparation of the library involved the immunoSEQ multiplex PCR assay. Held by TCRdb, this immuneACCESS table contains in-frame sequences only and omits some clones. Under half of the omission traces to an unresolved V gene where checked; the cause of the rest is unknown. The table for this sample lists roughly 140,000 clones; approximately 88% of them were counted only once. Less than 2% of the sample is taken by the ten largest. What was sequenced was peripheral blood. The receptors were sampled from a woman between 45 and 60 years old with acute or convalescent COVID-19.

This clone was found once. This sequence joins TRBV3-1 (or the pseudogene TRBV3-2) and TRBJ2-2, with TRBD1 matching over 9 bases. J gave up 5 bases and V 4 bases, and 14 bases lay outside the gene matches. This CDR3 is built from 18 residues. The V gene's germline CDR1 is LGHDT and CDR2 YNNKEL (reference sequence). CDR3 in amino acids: CASSPPMDWDRVTGELFF. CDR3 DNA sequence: TGTGCCAGCAGCCCCCCAATGGATTGGGACAGGGTAACCGGGGAGCTGTTTTTT.

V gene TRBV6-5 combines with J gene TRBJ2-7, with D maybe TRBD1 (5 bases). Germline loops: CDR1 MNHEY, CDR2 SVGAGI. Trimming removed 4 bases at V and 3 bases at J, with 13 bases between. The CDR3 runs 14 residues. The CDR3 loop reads CASSSTYRGYEQYF. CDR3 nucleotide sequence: TGTGCCAGCAGTTCGACCTATAGGGGCTACGAGCAGTACTTC.

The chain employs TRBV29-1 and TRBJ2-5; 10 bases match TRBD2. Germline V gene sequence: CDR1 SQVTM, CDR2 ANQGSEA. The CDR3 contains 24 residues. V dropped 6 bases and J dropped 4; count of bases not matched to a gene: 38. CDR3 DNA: TGCAGCGTATCTTCCCGAATGCGGGTGGGGCTAGCGGGAGAGAAGAGGGGAGTGGGAGAGACCCAGTACTTC. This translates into CSVSSRMRVGLAGEKRGVGETQYF.

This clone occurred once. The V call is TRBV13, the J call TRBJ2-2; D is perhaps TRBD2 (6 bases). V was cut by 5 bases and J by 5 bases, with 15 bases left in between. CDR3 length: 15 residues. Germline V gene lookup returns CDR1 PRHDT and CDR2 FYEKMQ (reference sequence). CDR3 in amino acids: CASSRSGVGTGELFF. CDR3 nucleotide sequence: TGTGCCAGCAGCCGGTCGGGGGTCGGAACCGGGGAGCTGTTTTTT.

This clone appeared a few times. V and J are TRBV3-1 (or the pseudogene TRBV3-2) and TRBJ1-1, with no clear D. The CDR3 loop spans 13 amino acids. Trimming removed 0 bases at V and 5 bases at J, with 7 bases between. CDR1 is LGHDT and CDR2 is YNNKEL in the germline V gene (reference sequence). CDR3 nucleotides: TGTGCCAGCAGCCAAGATTTTAGTACTGAAGCTTTCTTT. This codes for CASSQDFSTEAFF.

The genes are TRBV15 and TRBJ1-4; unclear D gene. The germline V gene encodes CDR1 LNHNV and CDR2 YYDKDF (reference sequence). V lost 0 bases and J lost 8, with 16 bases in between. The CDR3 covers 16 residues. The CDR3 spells CATSRDRGAGSEKLFF. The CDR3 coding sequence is TGTGCCACCAGCAGAGATCGAGGTGCGGGGAGCGAAAAACTGTTTTTT.

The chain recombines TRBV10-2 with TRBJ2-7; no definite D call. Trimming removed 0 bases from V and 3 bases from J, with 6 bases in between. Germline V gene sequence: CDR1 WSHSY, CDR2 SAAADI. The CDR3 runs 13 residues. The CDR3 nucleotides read TGCGCCAGCAGTGAGTCCCAGGACTACGAGCAGTACTTC. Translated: CASSESQDYEQYF.

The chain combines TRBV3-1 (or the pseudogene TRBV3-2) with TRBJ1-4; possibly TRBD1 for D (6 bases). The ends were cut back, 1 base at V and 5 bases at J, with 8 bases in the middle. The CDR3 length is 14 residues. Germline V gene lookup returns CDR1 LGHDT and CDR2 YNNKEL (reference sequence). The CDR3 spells CASSQVQGNEKLFF. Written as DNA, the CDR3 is TGTGCCAGCAGCCAAGTACAGGGAAATGAAAAACTGTTTTTT.

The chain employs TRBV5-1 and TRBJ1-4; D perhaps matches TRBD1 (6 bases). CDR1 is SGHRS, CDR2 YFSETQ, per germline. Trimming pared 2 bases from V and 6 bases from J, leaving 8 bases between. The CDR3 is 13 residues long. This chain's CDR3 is CASSFTGYEKLFF. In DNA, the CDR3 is TGCGCCAGCAGCTTTACAGGGTATGAAAAACTGTTTTTT.

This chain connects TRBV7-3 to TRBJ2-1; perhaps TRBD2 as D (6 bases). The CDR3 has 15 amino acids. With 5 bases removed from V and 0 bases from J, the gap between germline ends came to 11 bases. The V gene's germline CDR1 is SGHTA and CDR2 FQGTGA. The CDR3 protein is CASSRDSNSYNEQFF. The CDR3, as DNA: TGTGCCAGCAGCCGGGACTCCAACTCCTACAATGAGCAGTTCTTC.

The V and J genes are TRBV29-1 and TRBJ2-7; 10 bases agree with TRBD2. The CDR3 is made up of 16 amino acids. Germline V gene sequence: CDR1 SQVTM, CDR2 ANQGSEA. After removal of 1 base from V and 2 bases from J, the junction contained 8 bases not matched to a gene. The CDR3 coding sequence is TGCAGCGTTGAAGTAGCGGGAGGAACCTTGCCCTACGAGCAGTACTTC. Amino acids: CSVEVAGGTLPYEQYF.

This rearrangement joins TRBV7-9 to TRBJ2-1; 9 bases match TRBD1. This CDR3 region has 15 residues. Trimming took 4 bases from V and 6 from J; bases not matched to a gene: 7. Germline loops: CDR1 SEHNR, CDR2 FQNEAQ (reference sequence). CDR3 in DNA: TGTGCCAGCAGCTCTGGGACAGGGTTGTCCAATGAGCAGTTCTTC. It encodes CASSSGTGLSNEQFF.

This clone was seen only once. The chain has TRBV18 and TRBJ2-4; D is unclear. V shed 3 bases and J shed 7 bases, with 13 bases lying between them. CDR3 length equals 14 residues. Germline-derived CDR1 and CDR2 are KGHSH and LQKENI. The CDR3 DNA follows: TGTGCCAGCTCACCGCCACGAGCCAGGAACATTCAGTACTTC. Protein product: CASSPPRARNIQYF.

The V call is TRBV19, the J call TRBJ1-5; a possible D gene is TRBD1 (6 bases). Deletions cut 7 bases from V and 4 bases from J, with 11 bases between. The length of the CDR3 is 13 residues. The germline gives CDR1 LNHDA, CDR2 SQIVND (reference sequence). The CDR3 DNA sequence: TGTGCCAGTAACAGGGTGGAAAATCAGCCCCAGCATTTT. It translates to CASNRVENQPQHF.

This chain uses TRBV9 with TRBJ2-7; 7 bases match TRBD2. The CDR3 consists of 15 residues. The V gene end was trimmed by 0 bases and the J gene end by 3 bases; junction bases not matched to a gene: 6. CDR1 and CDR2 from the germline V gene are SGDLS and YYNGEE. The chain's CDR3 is CASSVVPREIYEQYF. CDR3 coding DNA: TGTGCCAGCAGCGTAGTTCCGCGGGAGATCTACGAGCAGTACTTC.

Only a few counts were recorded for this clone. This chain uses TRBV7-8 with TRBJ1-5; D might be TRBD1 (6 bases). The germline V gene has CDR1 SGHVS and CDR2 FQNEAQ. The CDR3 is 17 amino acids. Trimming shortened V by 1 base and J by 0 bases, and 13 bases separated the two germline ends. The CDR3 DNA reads TGTGCCAGCAGCTTAGGTAACAGGGAGTTTAGCAATCAGCCCCAGCATTTT. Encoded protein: CASSLGNREFSNQPQHF.

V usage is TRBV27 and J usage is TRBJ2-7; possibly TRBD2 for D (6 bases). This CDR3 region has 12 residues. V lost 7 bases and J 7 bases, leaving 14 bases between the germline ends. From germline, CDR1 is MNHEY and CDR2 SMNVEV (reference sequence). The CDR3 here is CASIGTPPEQYF. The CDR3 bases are TGTGCCAGCATAGGGACTCCTCCGGAGCAGTACTTC.

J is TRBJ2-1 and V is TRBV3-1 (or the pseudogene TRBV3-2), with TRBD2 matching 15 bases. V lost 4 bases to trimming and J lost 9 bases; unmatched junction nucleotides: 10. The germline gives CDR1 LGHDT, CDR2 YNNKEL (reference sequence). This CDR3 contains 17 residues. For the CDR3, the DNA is TGTGCCAGCAGCCTCTCCCCCGGACTAGCGGGAGGGGGTGAGCAGTTCTTC. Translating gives CASSLSPGLAGGGEQFF.

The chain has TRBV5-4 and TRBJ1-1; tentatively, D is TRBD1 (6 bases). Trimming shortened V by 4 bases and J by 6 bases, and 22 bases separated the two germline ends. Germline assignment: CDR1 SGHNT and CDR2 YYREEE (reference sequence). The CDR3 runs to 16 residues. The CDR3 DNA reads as TGTGCCAGCAGCAGACACGAGGACAGAATTATTCCTGAAGCTTTCTTT. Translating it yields CASSRHEDRIIPEAFF.

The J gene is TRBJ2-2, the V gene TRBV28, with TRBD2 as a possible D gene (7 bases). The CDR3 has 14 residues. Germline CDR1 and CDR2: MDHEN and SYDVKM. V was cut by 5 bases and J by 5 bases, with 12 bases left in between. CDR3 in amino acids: CASSIRGGTGELFF. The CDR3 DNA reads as TGTGCCAGCAGTATCAGGGGAGGGACCGGGGAGCTGTTTTTT.

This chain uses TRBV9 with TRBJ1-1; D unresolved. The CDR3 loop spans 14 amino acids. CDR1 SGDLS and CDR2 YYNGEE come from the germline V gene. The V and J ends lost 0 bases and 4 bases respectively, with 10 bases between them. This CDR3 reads CASSVDGERTEAFF. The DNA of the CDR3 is TGTGCCAGCAGCGTAGATGGCGAGCGCACTGAAGCTTTCTTT. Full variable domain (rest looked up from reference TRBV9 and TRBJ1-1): DSGVTQTPKHLITATGQRVTLRCSPRSGDLSVYWYQQSLDQGLQFLIQYYNGEERAKGNILERFSAQQFPDLHSELNLSSLELGDSALYFCASSVDGERTEAFFGQGTRLTVV.

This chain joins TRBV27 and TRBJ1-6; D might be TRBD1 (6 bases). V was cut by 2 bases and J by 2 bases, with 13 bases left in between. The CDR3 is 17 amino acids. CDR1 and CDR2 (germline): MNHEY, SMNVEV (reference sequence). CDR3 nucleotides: TGTGCCAGCAGTTTACACCAACAGGGCACCTATAATTCACCCCTCCACTTT. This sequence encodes CASSLHQQGTYNSPLHF.

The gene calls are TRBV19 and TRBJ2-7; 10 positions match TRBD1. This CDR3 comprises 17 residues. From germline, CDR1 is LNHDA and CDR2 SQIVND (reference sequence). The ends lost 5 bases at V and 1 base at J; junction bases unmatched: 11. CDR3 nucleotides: TGTGCCAGTAGTGTTTGGACAGGGGGGTCTTTTTCCTACGAGCAGTACTTC. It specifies CASSVWTGGSFSYEQYF.

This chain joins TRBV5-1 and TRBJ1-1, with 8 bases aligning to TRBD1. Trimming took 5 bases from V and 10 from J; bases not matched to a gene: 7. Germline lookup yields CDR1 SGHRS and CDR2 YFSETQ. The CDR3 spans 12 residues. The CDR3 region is CASRLRQGTAFF. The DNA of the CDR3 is TGCGCCAGCAGGTTAAGACAGGGGACAGCTTTCTTT.

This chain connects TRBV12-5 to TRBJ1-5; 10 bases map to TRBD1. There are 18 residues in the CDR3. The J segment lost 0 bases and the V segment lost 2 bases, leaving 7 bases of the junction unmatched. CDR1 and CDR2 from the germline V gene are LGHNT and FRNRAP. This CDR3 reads CASGLFRTGGISNQPQHF. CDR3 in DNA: TGTGCTAGTGGTTTGTTTAGGACAGGGGGTATTAGCAATCAGCCCCAGCATTTT.

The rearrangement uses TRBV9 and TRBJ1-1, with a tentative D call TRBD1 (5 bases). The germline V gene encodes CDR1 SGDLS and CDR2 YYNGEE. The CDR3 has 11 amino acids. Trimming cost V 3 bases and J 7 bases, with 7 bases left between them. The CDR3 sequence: CASSGGVEAFF. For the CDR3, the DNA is TGTGCCAGCAGCGGGGGCGTTGAAGCTTTCTTT.

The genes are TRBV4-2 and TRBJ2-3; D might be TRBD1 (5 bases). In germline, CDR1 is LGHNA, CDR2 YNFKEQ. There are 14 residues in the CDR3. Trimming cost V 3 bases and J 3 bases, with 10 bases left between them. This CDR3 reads CASSQPSGTDTQYF. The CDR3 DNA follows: TGTGCCAGCAGCCAGCCTTCAGGGACAGATACGCAGTATTTT.

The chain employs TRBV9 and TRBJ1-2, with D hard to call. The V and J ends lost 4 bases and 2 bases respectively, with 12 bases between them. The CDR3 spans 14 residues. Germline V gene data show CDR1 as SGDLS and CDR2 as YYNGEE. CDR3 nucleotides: TGTGCCAGCAGCCGATCGGAGGGAAACTATGGCTACACCTTC. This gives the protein CASSRSEGNYGYTF.

The CDR3, as DNA: TGTGCCAGCAAGGGGAGACAGGTGAACTATGGCTACACCTTC. It translates to CASKGRQVNYGYTF. The V gene is TRBV27, the J gene TRBJ1-2, with D perhaps matching TRBD1 (6 bases). V shed 7 bases and J shed 2 bases, with 14 bases lying between them. Germline values: CDR1 MNHEY, CDR2 SMNVEV (reference sequence). There are 14 residues in the CDR3.

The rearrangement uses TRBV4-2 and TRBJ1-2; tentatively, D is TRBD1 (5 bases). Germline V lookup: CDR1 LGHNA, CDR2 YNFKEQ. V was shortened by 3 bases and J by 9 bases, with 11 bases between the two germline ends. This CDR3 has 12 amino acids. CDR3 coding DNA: TGTGCCAGCAGCCATCAACGGGGGAGCTACACCTTC. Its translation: CASSHQRGSYTF.

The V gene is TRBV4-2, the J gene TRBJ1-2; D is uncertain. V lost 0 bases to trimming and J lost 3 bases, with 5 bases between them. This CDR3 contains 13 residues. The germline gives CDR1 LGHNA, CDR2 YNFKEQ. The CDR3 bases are TGTGCCAGCAGCCAAGAGAGAGACTATGGCTACACCTTC. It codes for CASSQERDYGYTF.

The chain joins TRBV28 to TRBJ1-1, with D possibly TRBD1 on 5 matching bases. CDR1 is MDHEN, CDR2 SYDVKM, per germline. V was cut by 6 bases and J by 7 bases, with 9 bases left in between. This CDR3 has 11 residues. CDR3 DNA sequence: TGTGCCAGCAGCTCGACAGTTGAAGCTTTCTTT. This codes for CASSSTVEAFF.